This T cell receptor beta chain was documented in a study of tumour-infiltrating T cells in Burkitt lymphoma. Study-wide background: Repertoire clonality predicted overall and progression-free survival.

The sample holds a few counts of this clone. Looked up from germline, CDR1 is SEHNR and CDR2 is FQNEAQ (reference sequence). The CDR3 extends over 14 amino acids. Deletions cut 8 bases from V and 0 bases from J, with 13 bases between. The data were produced by immunoSEQ multiplex PCR, yet TCRdb's version contains in-frame clones alone and is incomplete. The data contain roughly 15,000 clones, roughly 73% of them singletons. The sequenced material came from tumor tissue. The sequence was collected from a human donor with diffuse large B-cell lymphoma. The chain carries TRBV7-9 and TRBJ1-2; D gene ambiguous. CDR3 amino acids: CASALGSSNYGYTF. The CDR3 DNA sequence: TGTGCCAGCGCTCTGGGTTCTTCTAACTATGGCTACACCTTC.